These T cell receptor beta chains were read from a single sample in a study of T cells in Graves' hyperthyroidism and ophthalmopathy. TCRdb called the multiplex PCR reads again in MiXCR, with one record for every CDR3 protein. In the table there are 550,000 to 700,000 distinct CDR3 sequences, roughly 14% of which are singletons. The sequenced material came from blood. The receptors were gathered from a woman in her thirties or forties with Graves' ophthalmopathy. Both conserved end residues are part of each CDR3. The D gene is left open where the match is weak. Size is omitted from some rows. Given values are once, few, many or a class for expanded clones.

d_call j_call clone_size v_call cdr3_nt cdr3_aa
TRBD1 TRBJ2-7 many TRBV15 TGTGCCACCAGCAACAGGGGGGCCAGCTACGAGCAGTACTTC CATSNRGASYEQYF
TRBD2 TRBJ2-7 few TRBV27 TGTGCCAGCAGTGCGGGACTAGAATCCATCTCCTACGAGCAGTACTTC CASSAGLESISYEQYF
NA TRBJ2-2 NA TRBV29-1 TGCAGCGTTCCCCGGGACGGAAGTCACACCGGGGAGCTGTTTTTT CSVPRDGSHTGELFF
NA TRBJ2-2 many TRBV11-2 TGTGCCAGCAGCTTAGATCGGTTAGGGGACCCGAGGTACACCGGGGAGCTGTTTTTT CASSLDRLGDPRYTGELFF
NA TRBJ2-5 many TRBV7-2 TGTGCCAGCAGCATAGTCGGCCCTGGAGAGACCCAGTACTTC CASSIVGPGETQYF
TRBD1 TRBJ2-2 few TRBV7-8 TGTGCCAGCACCCCGGGACAGGCCAACACCGGGGAGCTGTTTTTT CASTPGQANTGELFF
NA TRBJ1-3 many TRBV10-3 TGTGCCATCAGTGGGACAGCCTCTGGAAACACCATATATTTT CAISGTASGNTIYF
NA TRBJ1-6 NA TRBV27 TGTGCCAGCGCGGCCAGGGTTTATTCACCCCTCCACTTT CASAARVYSPLHF
NA TRBJ2-5 many TRBV6-1 TGTGCCAGCGGCCGAGGGTTGGGAGAGACCCAGTACTTC CASGRGLGETQYF
TRBD2 TRBJ2-3 NA TRBV7-2 TGTGCCAGCAGCACCTGGGGGCGACTAGCGGCTTCCTCTAGCACAGATACGCAGTATTTT CASSTWGRLAASSSTDTQYF
TRBD1 TRBJ1-2 many TRBV28 TGTGCCAGCAGTTCCCCCGGGACAGGGGAGGCCTATGGCTACACCTTC CASSSPGTGEAYGYTF
NA TRBJ2-1 many TRBV6-1 TGTGCCTTGAAGGAGAGTGCGGCGAATGAGCAGTTCTTC CALKESAANEQFF
TRBD1 TRBJ2-7 many TRBV12-5 TGTGCTAGTGGGACAGGGGGCGAGCAGTACTTC CASGTGGEQYF
NA TRBJ2-7 many TRBV20-1 TGCAGTGCTAACGGGAAGGGGTCCTACGAGCAGTACTTC CSANGKGSYEQYF
NA TRBJ1-1 many TRBV6-1 TGTGCCAGCGGGGACCAGGGTGACCCTGAAGCTTTCTTT CASGDQGDPEAFF
NA TRBJ2-3 many TRBV20-1 TGCAGTGCTAGAGTAAGCACAGATACGCAGTATTTT CSARVSTDTQYF
NA TRBJ1-6 NA TRBV18 TGTGCCAGCTCACCAGGCCAGGGCCATAATTCACCCCTCCACTTT CASSPGQGHNSPLHF
NA TRBJ2-7 many TRBV9 TGTGCCAGCAGCGTAGGCGGAGGGGCAGGGTACGAGCAGTACTTC CASSVGGGAGYEQYF
NA TRBJ2-5 many TRBV2 TGTGCCAGCAGTGACATTAGCGGTGAGACCCAGTACTTC CASSDISGETQYF
NA TRBJ2-2 few TRBV27 TGTGCCAGCAGTTTATCGGGGGGGCGGTGGACCGGGGAGCTGTTTTTT CASSLSGGRWTGELFF
NA TRBJ2-5 many TRBV14 TGTGCCAGCAGCCTAGGTGACGGGACCCAGTACTTC CASSLGDGTQYF
NA TRBJ2-2 few TRBV5-5 TGTGCCAGCAGCCGTGACCCAGGGTCCACCGGGGAGCCGTTTTTT CASSRDPGSTGEPFF
NA TRBJ2-7 many TRBV28 TGTGCCAGCAGTTCTCCGGGGTTGTCCTACGAGCAGTACTTC CASSSPGLSYEQYF
NA TRBJ2-7 NA TRBV19 TGTGCCAGTAGTATCTACCACGGAAACGAGCAGTACTTC CASSIYHGNEQYF
NA TRBJ1-2 NA TRBV18 TGTGCCAGCTCACCTAATCGGGACGGGTTCTATGGCTACACCTTC CASSPNRDGFYGYTF
NA TRBJ2-5 NA TRBV4-3 TGCGCCAGCAGCCAAGATCCGGGGCCAAAAGAGACCCAGTACTTC CASSQDPGPKETQYF
NA TRBJ2-2 many TRBV6-1 TGTGCCAGCAGTCGAGGAACCGGGGAGCTGTTTTTT CASSRGTGELFF